The clone carrying this T cell receptor (beta chain) has a handful of counts. From germline, CDR1 is LNHDA and CDR2 SQIVND (reference sequence). This CDR3 comprises 13 residues. The V end was cut by 9 bases, the J end by 1 base, with 9 bases between. In the study's own analysis: Reference gene primer amplification in the assay estimated nucleated cell counts. Profiled with immunoSEQ multiplex PCR; TCRdb holds only in-frame clones, not every one. For V, J and clone size, that table is used; D and trimming come from the DNA. This table holds around 150,000 clones, around 89% found once. The entry originates in a study of blood T cell repertoires in COVID-19. Overall study context: Collection of acute and convalescent COVID-19 samples took place in the United States, Italy and Spain. T cells, B-cell-depleted T cells, or PBMCs supplied cDNA or gDNA.

This TCR derives from a man in his sixties with acute or convalescent COVID-19. Specimen: peripheral blood. V gene TRBV19 combines with J gene TRBJ2-2; D not certain. DNA of the CDR3: TGTGCCAGCCAGACAAGGAACACCGGGGAGCTGTTTTTT. Encoded protein: CASQTRNTGELFF. Filled out from reference TRBV19 and TRBJ2-2, the complete variable domain reads DGGITQSPKYLFRKEGQNVTLSCEQNLNHDAMYWYRQDPGQGLRLIYYSQIVNDFQKGDIAEGYSVSREKKESFPLTVTSAQKNPTAFYLCASQTRNTGELFFGEGSRLTVL.